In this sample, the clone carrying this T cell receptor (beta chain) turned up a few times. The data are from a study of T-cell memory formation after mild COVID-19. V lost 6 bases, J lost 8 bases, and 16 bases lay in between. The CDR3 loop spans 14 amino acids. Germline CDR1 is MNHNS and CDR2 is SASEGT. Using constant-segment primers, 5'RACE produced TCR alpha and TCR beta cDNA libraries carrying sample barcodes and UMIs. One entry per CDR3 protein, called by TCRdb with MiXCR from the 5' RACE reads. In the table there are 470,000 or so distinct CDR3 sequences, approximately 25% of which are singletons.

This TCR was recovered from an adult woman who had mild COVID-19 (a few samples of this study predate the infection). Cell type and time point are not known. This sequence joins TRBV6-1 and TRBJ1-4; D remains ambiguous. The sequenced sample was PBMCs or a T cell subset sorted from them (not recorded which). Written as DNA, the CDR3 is TGTGCCAGCAGGACGGACTCCCCTGGGGAAAAACTGTTTTTT. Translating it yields CASRTDSPGEKLFF.